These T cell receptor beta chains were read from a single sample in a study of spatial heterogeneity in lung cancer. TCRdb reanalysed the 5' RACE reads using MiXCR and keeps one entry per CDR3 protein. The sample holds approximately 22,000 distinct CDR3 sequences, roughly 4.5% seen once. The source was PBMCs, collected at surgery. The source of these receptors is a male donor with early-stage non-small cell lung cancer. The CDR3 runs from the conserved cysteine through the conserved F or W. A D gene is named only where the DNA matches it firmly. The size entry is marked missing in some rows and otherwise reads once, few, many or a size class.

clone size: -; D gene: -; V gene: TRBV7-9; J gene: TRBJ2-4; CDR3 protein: CASSLRRGAENIQYF; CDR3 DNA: TGTGCCAGCAGCTTAAGACGGGGCGCAGAAAACATTCAGTACTTC
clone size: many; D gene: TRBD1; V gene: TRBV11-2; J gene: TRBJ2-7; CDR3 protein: CASNRAGTGGHEQYF; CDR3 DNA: TGTGCCAGCAACCGCGCCGGGACAGGGGGCCACGAGCAGTACTTC
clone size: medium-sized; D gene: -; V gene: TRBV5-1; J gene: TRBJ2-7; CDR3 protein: CASSGTGTYEQYF; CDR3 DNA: TGCGCCAGCAGCGGGACGGGGACCTACGAGCAGTACTTC
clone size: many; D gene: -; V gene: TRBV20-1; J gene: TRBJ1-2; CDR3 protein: CSASEGSYGYTF; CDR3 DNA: TGCAGTGCTAGTGAGGGGTCTTATGGCTACACCTTC
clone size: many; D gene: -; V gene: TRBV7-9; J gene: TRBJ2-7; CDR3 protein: CASSPTLTYEQYF; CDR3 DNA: TGTGCCAGCAGCCCGACCCTTACCTACGAGCAGTACTTC
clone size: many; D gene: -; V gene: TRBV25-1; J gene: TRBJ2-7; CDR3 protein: CASSERQALSYEQYF; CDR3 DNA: TGTGCCAGCAGTGAACGGCAGGCCCTCTCCTACGAGCAGTACTTC
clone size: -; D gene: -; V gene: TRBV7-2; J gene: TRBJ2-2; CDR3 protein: CASSPEVTNTGELFF; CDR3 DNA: TGTGCCAGCAGCCCAGAGGTCACTAACACCGGGGAGCTGTTTTTT
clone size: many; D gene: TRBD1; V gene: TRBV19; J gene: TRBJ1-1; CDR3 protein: CASSKGQLGGTEAFF; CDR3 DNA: TGTGCCAGTAGTAAGGGACAGCTGGGCGGCACTGAAGCTTTCTTT
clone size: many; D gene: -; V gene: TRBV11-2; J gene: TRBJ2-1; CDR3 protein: CASSGIRYNEQFF; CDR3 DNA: TGTGCCAGCAGTGGGATCCGTTACAATGAGCAGTTCTTC
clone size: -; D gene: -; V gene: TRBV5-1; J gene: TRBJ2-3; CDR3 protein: CASSSRDLTDTQYF; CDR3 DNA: TGCGCCAGCAGCTCCCGGGATCTCACAGATACGCAGTATTTT
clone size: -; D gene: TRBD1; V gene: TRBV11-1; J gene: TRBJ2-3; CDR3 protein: CASSPGTGGDTQYF; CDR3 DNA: TGTGCCAGCAGCCCCGGGACAGGGGGAGATACGCAGTATTTT
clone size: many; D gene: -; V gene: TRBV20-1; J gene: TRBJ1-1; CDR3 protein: CSARRARGEAFF; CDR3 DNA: TGCAGTGCTAGACGGGCGCGGGGAGAAGCTTTCTTT
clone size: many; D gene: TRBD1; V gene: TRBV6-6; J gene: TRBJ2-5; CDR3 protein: CASHSGQAGGTQYF; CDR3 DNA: TGTGCCAGCCACTCCGGACAGGCAGGAGGGACCCAGTACTTC
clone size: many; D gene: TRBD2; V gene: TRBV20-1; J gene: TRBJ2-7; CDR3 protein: CSARLLAGLLEQYF; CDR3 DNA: TGCAGTGCTAGATTACTAGCGGGCCTCCTCGAGCAGTACTTC
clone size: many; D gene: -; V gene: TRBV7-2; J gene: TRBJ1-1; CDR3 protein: CASSPDRWGTEAFF; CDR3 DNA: TGTGCCAGCAGCCCCGACCGGTGGGGTACTGAAGCTTTCTTT
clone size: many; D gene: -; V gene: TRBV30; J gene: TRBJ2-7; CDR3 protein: CAWSGSVQSSYEQYF; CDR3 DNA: TGTGCCTGGAGTGGGTCGGTCCAGAGCTCCTACGAGCAGTACTTC
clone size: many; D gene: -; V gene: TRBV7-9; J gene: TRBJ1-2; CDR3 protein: CASSLVASFYGYTF; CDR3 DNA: TGTGCCAGCAGCTTAGTGGCGTCGTTCTATGGCTACACCTTC
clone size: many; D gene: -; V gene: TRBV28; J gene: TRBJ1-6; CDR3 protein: CASRVSRGSPLHF; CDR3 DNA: TGTGCCAGCAGAGTTAGTCGAGGCTCACCCCTCCACTTT
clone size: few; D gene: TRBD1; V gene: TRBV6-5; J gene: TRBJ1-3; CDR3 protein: CASSYGTGVGNTIYF; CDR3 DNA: TGTGCCAGCAGTTATGGGACAGGGGTGGGAAACACCATATATTTT
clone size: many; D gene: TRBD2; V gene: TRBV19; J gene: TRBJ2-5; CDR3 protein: CASTHGGSGRTQETQYF; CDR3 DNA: TGTGCCAGTACCCATGGAGGTAGCGGGAGAACCCAAGAGACCCAGTACTTC
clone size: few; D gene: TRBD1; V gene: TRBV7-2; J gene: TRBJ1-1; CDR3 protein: CASRRQGAATEAFF; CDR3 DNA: TGTGCCAGCAGGCGGCAGGGGGCGGCCACTGAAGCTTTCTTT
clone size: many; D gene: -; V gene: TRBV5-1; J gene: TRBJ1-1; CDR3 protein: CASSSSRMNTEAFF; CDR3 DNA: TGCGCCAGCAGCTCCAGCCGGATGAACACTGAAGCTTTCTTT
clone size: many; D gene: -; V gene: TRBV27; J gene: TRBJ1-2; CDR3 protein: CASRGRKPGNYGYTF; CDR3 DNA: TGTGCCAGCAGAGGACGGAAGCCCGGGAACTATGGCTACACCTTC
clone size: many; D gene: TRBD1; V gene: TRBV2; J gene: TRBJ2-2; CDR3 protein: CASRLQGAGTGELFF; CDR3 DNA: TGTGCCAGCAGGTTACAGGGGGCTGGCACCGGGGAGCTGTTTTTT
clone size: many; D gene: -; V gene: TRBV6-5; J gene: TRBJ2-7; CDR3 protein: CASKVTPLSSYEQYF; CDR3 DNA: TGTGCCAGCAAAGTTACCCCCCTGAGCTCCTACGAGCAGTACTTC
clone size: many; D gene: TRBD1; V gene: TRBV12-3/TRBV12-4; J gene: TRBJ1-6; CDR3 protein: CASSGGQGNSPLHF; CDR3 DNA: TGTGCCAGCAGTGGGGGACAGGGGAATTCACCCCTCCACTTT
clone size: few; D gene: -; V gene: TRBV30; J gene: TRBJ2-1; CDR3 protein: CAWSRTDNEQFF; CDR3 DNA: TGTGCCTGGAGCAGGACAGACAATGAGCAGTTCTTC
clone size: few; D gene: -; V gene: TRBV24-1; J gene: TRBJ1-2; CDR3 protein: CATSDPWNGYTF; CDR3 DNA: TGTGCCACCAGTGACCCCTGGAATGGCTACACCTTC
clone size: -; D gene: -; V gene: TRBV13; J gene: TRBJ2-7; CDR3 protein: CASSSNRDFYEQYF; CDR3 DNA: TGTGCCAGCAGCTCGAACAGGGATTTCTACGAGCAGTACTTC
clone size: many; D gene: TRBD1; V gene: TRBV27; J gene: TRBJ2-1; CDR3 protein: CASSPPGQGGYNEQFF; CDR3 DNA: TGTGCCAGCAGTCCGCCGGGACAGGGGGGGTACAATGAGCAGTTCTTC
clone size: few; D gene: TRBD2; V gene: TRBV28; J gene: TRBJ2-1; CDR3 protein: CASIPSSAGANEQFF; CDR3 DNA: TGTGCCAGCATACCCTCCTCGGCGGGAGCCAATGAGCAGTTCTTC
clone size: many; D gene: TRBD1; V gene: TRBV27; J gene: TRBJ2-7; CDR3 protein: CASSPSLSGQPVYF; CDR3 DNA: TGTGCCAGCAGTCCCTCACTCTCGGGACAGCCGGTGTACTTC
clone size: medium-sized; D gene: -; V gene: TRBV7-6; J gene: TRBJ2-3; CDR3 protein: CASSLATDTDTQYF; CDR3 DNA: TGTGCCAGCAGCTTAGCGACTGACACAGATACGCAGTATTTT
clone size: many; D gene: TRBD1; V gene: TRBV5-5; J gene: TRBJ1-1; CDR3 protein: CASSPQWGSQGWTEAFF; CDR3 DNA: TGTGCCAGCAGCCCCCAGTGGGGGTCACAGGGGTGGACTGAAGCTTTCTTT
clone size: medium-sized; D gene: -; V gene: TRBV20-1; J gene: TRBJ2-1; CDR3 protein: CSAGRPTGEQFF; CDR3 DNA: TGCAGTGCAGGTCGGCCTACCGGGGAGCAGTTCTTC
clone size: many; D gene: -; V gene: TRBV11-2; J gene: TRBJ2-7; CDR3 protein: CASSTYREKGYEQYF; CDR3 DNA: TGTGCCAGCAGCACCTACAGGGAGAAGGGGTACGAGCAGTACTTC
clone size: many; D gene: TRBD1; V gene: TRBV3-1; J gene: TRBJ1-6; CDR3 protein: CASSHHGQGGNSPLHF; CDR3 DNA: TGTGCCAGCAGCCATCACGGACAGGGAGGGAATTCACCCCTCCACTTT
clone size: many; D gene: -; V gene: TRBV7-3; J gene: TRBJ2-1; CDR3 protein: CASSQRGGNDNEQFF; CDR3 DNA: TGTGCCAGCAGCCAAAGGGGGGGAAACGACAATGAGCAGTTCTTC
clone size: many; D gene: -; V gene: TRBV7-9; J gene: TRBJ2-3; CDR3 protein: CASSPTGTDTQYF; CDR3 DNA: TGTGCCAGCAGCCCAACAGGCACAGATACGCAGTATTTT
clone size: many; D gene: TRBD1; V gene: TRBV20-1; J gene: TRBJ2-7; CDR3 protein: CSVTTGSSYEQYF; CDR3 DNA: TGCAGTGTCACGACAGGGAGCTCCTACGAGCAGTACTTC
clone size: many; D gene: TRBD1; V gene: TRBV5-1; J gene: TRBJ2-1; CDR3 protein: CASSLGQGTDEQFF; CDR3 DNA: TGCGCCAGCAGCTTGGGACAGGGGACCGATGAGCAGTTCTTC
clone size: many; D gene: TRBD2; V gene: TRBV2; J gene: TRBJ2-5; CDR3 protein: CASRVGLAGAAQETQYF; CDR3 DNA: TGTGCCAGCAGGGTGGGACTAGCGGGGGCGGCCCAAGAGACCCAGTACTTC
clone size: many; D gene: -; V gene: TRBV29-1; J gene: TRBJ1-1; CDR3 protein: CSVGDPRAFF; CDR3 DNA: TGCAGCGTTGGGGACCCCCGGGCTTTCTTT
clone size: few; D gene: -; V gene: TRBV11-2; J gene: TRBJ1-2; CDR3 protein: CASSLGQSYGYTF; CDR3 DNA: TGTGCCAGCAGCTTAGGGCAGTCGTATGGCTACACCTTC
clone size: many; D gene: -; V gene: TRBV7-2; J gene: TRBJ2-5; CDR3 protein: CASSFRHKTVFWGADEAQETQYF; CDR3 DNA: TGTGCCAGCAGCTTCCGGCATAAGACAGTGTTCTGGGGGGCAGATGAGGCGCAAGAGACCCAGTACTTC
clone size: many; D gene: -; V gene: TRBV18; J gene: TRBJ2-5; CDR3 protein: CATRMGGNGETQYF; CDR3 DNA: TGTGCCACGCGGATGGGAGGTAACGGGGAGACCCAGTACTTC
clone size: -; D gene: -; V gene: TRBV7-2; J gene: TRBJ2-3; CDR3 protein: CASSLGTTDTQYF; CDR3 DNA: TGTGCCAGCAGCTTAGGCACCACAGATACGCAGTATTTT
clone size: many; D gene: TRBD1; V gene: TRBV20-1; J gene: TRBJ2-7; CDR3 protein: CSEGGQSSYEQYF; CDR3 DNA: TGCAGTGAAGGGGGACAGAGTTCTTACGAGCAGTACTTC
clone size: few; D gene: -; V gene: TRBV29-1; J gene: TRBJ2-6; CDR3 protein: CSVVYAGANVLTF; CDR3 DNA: TGCAGCGTTGTGTACGCTGGGGCCAACGTCCTGACTTTC
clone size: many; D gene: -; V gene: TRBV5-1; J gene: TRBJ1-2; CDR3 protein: CASSLAWAQTGIYGYTF; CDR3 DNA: TGCGCCAGCAGCTTGGCCTGGGCGCAAACAGGAATATATGGCTACACCTTC
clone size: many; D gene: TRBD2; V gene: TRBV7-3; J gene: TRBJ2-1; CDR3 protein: CASSPWTSGYNEQFF; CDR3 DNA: TGTGCCAGCAGCCCCTGGACTAGCGGCTACAATGAGCAGTTCTTC
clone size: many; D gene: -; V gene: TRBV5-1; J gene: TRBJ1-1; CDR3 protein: CASSLGPANTEAFF; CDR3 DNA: TGCGCCAGCAGCTTGGGTCCTGCGAACACTGAAGCTTTCTTT